At least ten counts were recorded for the clone carrying this T cell receptor beta chain. CDR1 is SGHNT and CDR2 is YENEEA in the germline V gene. CDR3 length equals 15 residues. Trimming removed 3 bases from V and 0 bases from J, with 10 bases in between. This sample is part of a study of sequential checkpoint blockade in melanoma. This table comes from immunoSEQ multiplex PCR, and its TCRdb copy is limited to in-frame clones, with some not included. The sample includes about 12,000 clones, about a quarter of them seen just once. As to treatment: randomized to nivolumab then ipilimumab (arm A) or the reverse (arm B). Patients had received no earlier DNA-damaging chemotherapy.

This rearrangement joins TRBV11-3 to TRBJ2-3, with TRBD2 as a possible D gene (6 bases). This receptor was identified in a human donor with melanoma. This specimen was tumor tissue (inferred from file names), taken from a patient given nivolumab and ipilimumab in sequence. The chain's CDR3 is CASSFRGVSTDTQYF. CDR3 bases: TGTGCCAGCAGCTTTCGCGGGGTTAGCACAGATACGCAGTATTTT.